The T cell receptor (beta chain) described here comes from a study of Ad26.COV2.S vaccination and SARS-CoV-2 variants. Clones were read by immunoSEQ multiplex PCR, and TCRdb kept only the in-frame ones, dropping some. Among more than 350,000 clones listed, around 90% were seen once. CDR1 and CDR2 (germline): SGHVS, FNYEAQ. The CDR3 has 13 amino acids. The V end lost 0 bases, the J end lost 3 bases, and 6 bases lay between the germline ends. This clone was counted many times. What it recognizes is unknown. Study-level findings and limits: People given the vaccine had a wider spike-specific TCR breadth than placebo recipients did.

Documented treatment: roughly 20 received Ad26.COV2.S at low or high dose, single or two shots; several received placebo; per-sample allocation not given. Following the first vaccine or placebo injection, samples were taken on day 63. The sequence was collected from a person aged 18 to 59 who received the Ad26.COV2.S COVID-19 vaccine or a placebo. The V call is TRBV7-6, the J call TRBJ2-7; D not resolved. Sequences were derived from peripheral blood, sampled in a trial of Ad26.COV2.S vaccine versus placebo. CDR3: CASSLAASYEQYF. In nucleotides, the CDR3 is TGTGCCAGCAGCTTAGCGGCTAGCTACGAGCAGTACTTC. Supplemented by reference TRBV7-6 and TRBJ2-7, the full variable domain reads GAGVSQSPRYKVTKRGQDVALRCDPISGHVSLYWYRQALGQGPEFLTYFNYEAQQDKSGLPNDRFSAERPEGSISTLTIQRTEQRDSAMYRCASSLAASYEQYFGPGTRLTVT.